These 20 T cell receptor beta chains share one sample of origin, sequenced in a study of identical twins (dated by TCRdb to 2016 to 2017). Libraries were constructed by 5' RACE. TCRdb lists the instrument as Illumina HiSeq 2000. Starting from the raw public reads, TCRdb applied fastp trimming at Q25, assembled clones with MiXCR and retained in-frame beta chains. Every CDR3 protein is listed once, alongside the most common genes and DNA of its rows. The sample data list 1.5 million to 2 million distinct CDR3 sequences, and under 35% of these were observed just once. The top ten hold about 0.27% of the sample. Material: cord blood. Receptors originate from a newborn girl in good health.

This clonotype has just one count. The V and J genes are TRBV20-1 and TRBJ2-7; 12 nucleotides match TRBD2. Germline V gene sequence: CDR1 DFQATT, CDR2 SNEGSKA (reference sequence). The CDR3 totals 14 residues. V trimming: 4 bases; J trimming: 7 bases; junction bases outside the gene matches: 8. As DNA, the CDR3 is TGCAGTGCTACTAGCGGGGGGGTGGTGGATGAGCAGTACTTC. Translating gives CSATSGGVVDEQYF.

The rearrangement joins TRBV5-1 to TRBJ1-1; TRBD1 is a possible D gene (5 bases). The CDR3 length is 14 residues. The germline gives CDR1 SGHRS, CDR2 YFSETQ. V lost 4 bases and J lost 5, with 15 bases in between. The CDR3 bases are TGCGCCAGCAGCCCCCGCCAGGGAAAAACTGAAGCTTTCTTT. As protein: CASSPRQGKTEAFF.

The chain joins TRBV28 to TRBJ1-1; TRBD1 aligns across 9 bases. The germline gives CDR1 MDHEN, CDR2 SYDVKM. J lost 1 base, V lost 4 bases, and 10 bases had no gene match. This CDR3 has 17 residues. The CDR3 region is CASSSSRQGVRNTEAFF. CDR3 bases: TGTGCCAGCAGTTCCTCTCGACAGGGGGTACGGAACACTGAAGCTTTCTTT. Filled out from reference TRBV28 and TRBJ1-1, the complete variable domain reads DVKVTQSSRYLVKRTGEKVFLECVQDMDHENMFWYRQDPGLGLRLIYFSYDVKMKEKGDIPEGYSVSREKKERFSLILESASTNQTSMYLCASSSSRQGVRNTEAFFGQGTRLTVV.

In this sample, this clonotype turned up a few times. The V and J genes are TRBV5-1 and TRBJ1-2; the D gene is possibly TRBD1 (6 bases). V shed 0 bases and J shed 3 bases, with 12 bases lying between them. CDR1 SGHRS and CDR2 YFSETQ come from the germline V gene. There are 15 residues in the CDR3. The CDR3 coding sequence is TGCGCCAGCAGCTTGGAACAGGGCGCCCACTATGGCTACACCTTC. Translating it yields CASSLEQGAHYGYTF.

The rearrangement uses TRBV28 and TRBJ1-5; 7 bases fit TRBD1. Per the germline V gene, CDR1 is MDHEN and CDR2 is SYDVKM. CDR3 length: 15 amino acids. J was trimmed by 7 bases and V by 4 bases; bases with no gene match: 10. The DNA for the CDR3 is TGTGCCAGCAGTTGGGGGGACAGATTGGGACAGCCCCAGCATTTT. Its protein product is CASSWGDRLGQPQHF.

This clonotype was recorded once. The J gene is TRBJ1-5, the V gene TRBV6-1, with 8 bases that match TRBD1. Germline-derived CDR1 and CDR2 are MNHNS and SASEGT. CDR3 size: 16 residues. Unmatched junction bases numbered 8, after V lost 7 bases and J lost 0 bases. The CDR3 loop is CASTTGTGHSNQPQHF. CDR3 DNA: TGTGCCAGCACTACCGGGACAGGTCATAGCAATCAGCCCCAGCATTTT.

The gene calls are TRBV20-1 and TRBJ1-2, with D possibly matching TRBD1 (6 bases). Trimming cost V 7 bases and J 4 bases, with 16 bases left between them. The length of the CDR3 is 13 residues. Germline V lookup: CDR1 DFQATT, CDR2 SNEGSKA (reference sequence). The CDR3 loop reads CSEVPDSLYGYTF. The CDR3 nucleotides read TGCAGTGAGGTGCCGGACAGTCTCTATGGCTACACCTTC.

In this sample, this clonotype turned up many times. V usage is TRBV20-1 and J usage is TRBJ2-3; D gene uncertain. The CDR3 spans 12 residues. Germline loops: CDR1 DFQATT, CDR2 SNEGSKA (reference sequence). The V end lost 7 bases, the J end lost 1 base, and 9 bases lay between the germline ends. The CDR3 loop is CSESGGTDTQYF. The DNA for the CDR3 is TGCAGTGAGTCTGGAGGCACAGATACGCAGTATTTT.

The chain carries TRBV9 and TRBJ2-7, with D tentatively TRBD2 (5 bases). This CDR3 region has 12 residues. The germline V gene has CDR1 SGDLS and CDR2 YYNGEE. The V end lost 4 bases, the J end lost 7 bases, and 12 bases lay between the germline ends. CDR3 amino acids: CASSPLVDEQYF. DNA for the CDR3: TGTGCCAGCAGCCCACTAGTCGATGAGCAGTACTTC.

The chain employs TRBV19 and TRBJ2-4; D may be TRBD2 (5 bases). The J call is in doubt because the DNA end fits TRBJ2-7 better. Germline V CDR1 and CDR2: LNHDA, SQIVND (reference sequence). The CDR3 has 14 residues. The CDR3 spells CASKMAEATYEQYF. In DNA form, the CDR3 reads TGTGCCAGTAAAATGGCGGAGGCAACCTACGAGCAGTACTTC.

This clonotype was found a few times. The chain employs TRBV24-1 and TRBJ2-5, with D unclear. Trimming took 2 bases from V and 3 from J, leaving 6 bases between them. This CDR3 has 13 amino acids. Germline V CDR1 and CDR2: KGHDR, SFDVKD. CDR3 amino acids: CATSDSHKETQYF. Here the CDR3 DNA reads TGTGCCACCAGTGATTCACACAAAGAGACCCAGTACTTC.

This clonotype was found a few times. The CDR3 DNA sequence: TGCGCCAGCAGTGAGGTGACTAGCGGGGGTATCGCCTACAATGAGCAGTTCTTC. It encodes CASSEVTSGGIAYNEQFF. V usage is TRBV10-1 and J usage is TRBJ2-1, with 12 nucleotides matching TRBD2. CDR1 is WNHNN and CDR2 is SYGVQD in the germline V gene (reference sequence). Germline trimming cut 2 bases from V and 2 bases from J; bases unmatched to any gene: 7. The CDR3 extends over 18 amino acids.

The chain has TRBV20-1 and TRBJ1-6, with 9 nucleotides matching TRBD1. The CDR3 is 16 amino acids. CDR1 is DFQATT, CDR2 SNEGSKA, per germline (reference sequence). V dropped 3 bases and J dropped 7; count of bases not matched to a gene: 10. This chain's CDR3 is CSASRRDRESNSPLHF. The DNA of the CDR3 is TGCAGTGCTAGCCGCCGGGACAGGGAGTCCAATTCACCCCTCCACTTT.

V is TRBV24-1 and J is TRBJ2-5, with D possibly matching TRBD1 (5 bases). The CDR3 is 11 amino acids. Trimming took off 3 bases at V and 11 bases at J, with 9 bases between the two ends. Germline-derived CDR1 and CDR2 are KGHDR and SFDVKD. DNA for the CDR3: TGTGCCACCAGTGATGGGGCGGCTCAGTACTTC. Its translation is CATSDGAAQYF.

The V call is TRBV20-1, the J call TRBJ1-6; 8 bases fit TRBD1. V lost 0 bases, J lost 10 bases, and 5 bases stayed unmatched. CDR1 and CDR2 from the germline V gene are DFQATT and SNEGSKA (reference sequence). This CDR3 comprises 14 residues. CDR3 in amino acids: CSARDRGRGSPLHF. The DNA for the CDR3 is TGCAGTGCTAGAGACAGGGGGCGAGGGTCACCCCTCCACTTT.

This clonotype was picked up a small number of times. The J gene is TRBJ2-7, the V gene TRBV20-1; TRBD2 might be the D (6 bases). CDR1 and CDR2 (germline): DFQATT, SNEGSKA (reference sequence). The CDR3 totals 12 residues. V was clipped by 6 bases and J by 3 bases, with 12 bases between them. The DNA of the CDR3 is TGCAGTGCCAGAAAGGAGGGCTACGAGCAGTACTTC. Its translation is CSARKEGYEQYF.

Comments on this clonotype: One end of the junction varies from germline; a read error may be responsible. For the CDR3, the DNA is TGCGCCTGCAGCCAACCCAGGGGGCGAAACACCATATATTTT. Translation gives CACSQPRGRNTIYF. This chain connects TRBV4-1 to TRBJ1-3; 8 bases are a match to TRBD1. The CDR3 length is 14 residues. CDR1 MGHRA and CDR2 YSYEKL come from the germline V gene.

This clonotype was observed a few times. The V and J genes are TRBV3-1 and TRBJ1-1; 12 bases are a match to TRBD1. The CDR3 loop spans 14 amino acids. Germline loops: CDR1 LGHDT, CDR2 YNNKEL (reference sequence). Germline trimming cut 4 bases from V and 8 bases from J; bases unmatched to any gene: 5. DNA for the CDR3: TGTGCCAGCAGCCGGGACAGGGGGCTTTTAGAAGCTTTCTTT. Its protein product is CASSRDRGLLEAFF. The full variable domain, completed using reference TRBV3-1 and TRBJ1-1, is DTAVSQTPKYLVTQMGNDKSIKCEQNLGHDTMYWYKQDSKKFLKIMFSYNNKELIINETVPNRFSPKSPDKAHLNLHINSLELGDSAVYFCASSRDRGLLEAFFGQGTRLTVV.

In the case of this clonotype: A junction boundary mismatches the germline segment, possibly from a read error. J is TRBJ1-2 and V is TRBV27; 7 nucleotides line up with TRBD1. The CDR3 is 14 residues long. Germline loops: CDR1 MNHEY, CDR2 SMNVEV (reference sequence). The CDR3 here is CAGSYDRAFRGYTF. The CDR3 DNA follows: TGTGCCGGCAGCTACGACAGGGCATTTAGGGGCTACACCTTC.

This chain joins TRBV5-1 and TRBJ2-7, with 7 bases identical to TRBD2. V trimming: 4 bases; J trimming: 7 bases; junction bases outside the gene matches: 11. The CDR3 runs to 14 residues. Germline CDR1 reads SGHRS; CDR2 reads YFSETQ. CDR3 amino acids: CASSPQAGIDEQYF. The CDR3 DNA reads as TGCGCCAGCAGCCCCCAAGCGGGAATTGATGAGCAGTACTTC. The full variable domain, in which reference TRBV5-1 and TRBJ2-7 provide the parts outside the CDR3, is KAGVTQTPRYLIKTRGQQVTLSCSPISGHRSVSWYQQTPGQGLQFLFEYFSETQRNKGNFPGRFSGRQFSNSRSEMNVSTLELGDSALYLCASSPQAGIDEQYFGPGTRLTVT.